This T cell receptor (beta chain) was observed in a study of cytomegalovirus exposure and HLA in healthy donors. Study results and limitations: Altogether, 160 or so TCR beta chains were recorded as cytomegalovirus-associated. Reports described diagnosis of cytomegalovirus status by the classifier as highly specific and sensitive.

Produced via immunoSEQ multiplex PCR; TCRdb's table is partial and in-frame only. The sample records about 340,000 clones, roughly 85% being singletons. Trimming removed 0 bases at V and 3 bases at J, with 5 bases between. This CDR3 contains 13 residues. Germline V lookup: CDR1 MGHRA, CDR2 YSYEKL. For this clone: The antigen remains undetermined.

The TCR comes from a woman between 18 and 29 years old in good health and CMV-seronegative. Sequencing was carried out using PBMCs. The chain has TRBV4-1 and TRBJ2-5; D is uncertain. The CDR3 bases are TGCGCCAGCAGCCAAGATGAGGAAGAGACCCAGTACTTC. It is translated as CASSQDEEETQYF.